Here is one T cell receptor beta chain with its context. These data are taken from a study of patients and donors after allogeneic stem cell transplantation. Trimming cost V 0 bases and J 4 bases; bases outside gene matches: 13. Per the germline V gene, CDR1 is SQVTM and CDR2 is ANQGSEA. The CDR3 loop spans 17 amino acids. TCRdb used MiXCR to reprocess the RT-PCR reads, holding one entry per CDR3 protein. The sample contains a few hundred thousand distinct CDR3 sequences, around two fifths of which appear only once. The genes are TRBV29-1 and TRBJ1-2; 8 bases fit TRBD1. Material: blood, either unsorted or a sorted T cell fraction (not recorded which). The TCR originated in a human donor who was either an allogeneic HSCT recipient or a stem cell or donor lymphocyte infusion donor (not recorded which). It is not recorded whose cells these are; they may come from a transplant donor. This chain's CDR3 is CSVEDPTRTTGVYGYTF. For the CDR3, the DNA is TGCAGCGTTGAAGATCCCACTAGAACGACAGGGGTCTATGGCTACACCTTC.